The sequence of this T cell receptor beta chain was determined in a study of blood T cells in healthy people across ages. General study points: Both naive CD4+ cell counts and diversity were greater in long-lived donors than in aged donors.

This clonotype showed up just a few times. Its antigen is unknown. It was with a sample-barcoded 5' primer and a J-beta primer mix that a second PCR of roughly 7 to 12 cycles was run. Every molecule of cDNA carried a tag from a template-switch adaptor with 12 random nucleotides. TCRdb redid the calling of the 5' RACE reads with MiXCR, one entry per CDR3 protein. The sample has around 1.7 million distinct CDR3 sequences; about 30% are singletons. Sequencing was performed on blood. The TCR was taken from a woman aged 25 to 45 in good health.

The CDR3 is CASSLERIPNIQYF. CDR3 nucleotides: TGTGCCAGCAGCTTAGAACGCATACCAAACATTCAGTACTTC. This chain connects TRBV7-2 to TRBJ2-4; no reliable D call. Between the trimmed V and J ends, which lost 1 base and 6 bases, there was a span of 10 bases. Germline V gene sequence: CDR1 SGHTA, CDR2 FQGNSA. This CDR3 spans 14 amino acids.